The 8 T cell receptor beta chains reported below all come from one sample, sequenced in a study of CD4+ T cells in melanoma. Using immunoSEQ multiplex PCR, the repertoire was profiled, and TCRdb retains in-frame clones only, with some absent. The sample lists roughly 120,000 clones; around 92% were seen once. Sample: peripheral blood. Source of these receptors: a human donor with melanoma.

Worth noting for this clone: A read error may produce the germline difference seen at one junction end. Other nucleotide sequences in the sample specify the same CDR3. V gene TRBV7-6 combines with J gene TRBJ2-7, with 8 bases aligning to TRBD2. Germline loops: CDR1 SGHVS, CDR2 FNYEAQ. The CDR3 spans 16 residues. The CDR3 sequence is CASSLIVAGGTGEQYF. CDR3 DNA sequence: TGTGCCAGTAGCTTAATAGTTGCGGGAGGAACGGGCGAGCAGTACTTC.

The chain uses TRBV19 and TRBJ2-3, with 10 bases identical to TRBD2. The CDR3 runs 14 residues. Germline V gives CDR1 LNHDA, CDR2 SQIVND (reference sequence). CDR3 sequence (DNA): TGTGCTGTTGTAGCGGGAGGCAGCACAGATACGCAGTATTTT. As protein: CAVVAGGSTDTQYF.

V is TRBV11-1 and J is TRBJ2-1, with 10 nucleotides matching TRBD2. This CDR3 region has 15 residues. Germline CDR1 reads SGHAT; CDR2 reads FQDESV (reference sequence). Trimming took 4 bases from V and 3 from J; bases not matched to a gene: 3. The CDR3 DNA sequence: TGTGCCAGCAGCTCCGGGACTAGCGACTACAATGAGCAGTTCTTC. Translation gives CASSSGTSDYNEQFF. The full variable domain, rest sourced from reference TRBV11-1 and TRBJ2-1, is EAEVAQSPRYKITEKSQAVAFWCDPISGHATLYWYRQILGQGPELLVQFQDESVVDDSQLPKDRFSAERLKGVDSTLKIQPAELGDSAMYLCASSSGTSDYNEQFFGPGTRLTVL.

The chain employs TRBV19 and TRBJ2-7; D perhaps matches TRBD2 (5 bases). V shed 4 bases and J shed 4 bases, with 17 bases lying between them. The length of the CDR3 is 15 residues. CDR1 is LNHDA and CDR2 is SQIVND in the germline V gene (reference sequence). The CDR3 DNA reads TGTGCCAGTAGTACCACCCCGGGATCGCCTTACGAGCAGTACTTC. The encoded protein is CASSTTPGSPYEQYF.

The genes are TRBV5-1 and TRBJ2-5; D remains unclear. This CDR3 is 12 amino acids long. The germline V gene encodes CDR1 SGHRS and CDR2 YFSETQ. V was clipped by 4 bases and J by 2 bases, with 6 bases between them. Here the CDR3 reads CASSPFQETQYF. For the CDR3, the DNA is TGCGCCAGCAGCCCCTTTCAAGAGACCCAGTACTTC.

This rearrangement joins TRBV7-8 to TRBJ2-5; D remains ambiguous. V shed 5 bases and J shed 5 bases, with 6 bases lying between them. This CDR3 spans 11 amino acids. Germline V gives CDR1 SGHVS, CDR2 FQNEAQ. The CDR3 nucleotides read TGTGCCAGCAGCCCAAAGGAGACCCAGTACTTC. Its translation is CASSPKETQYF.

This sequence joins TRBV7-3 and TRBJ2-2; D gene uncertain. V was cut by 5 bases and J by 7 bases, with 11 bases left in between. Germline CDR1 SGHTA, CDR2 FQGTGA. This CDR3 contains 13 residues. The CDR3 protein is CASSALRLGELFF. The CDR3 DNA sequence: TGTGCCAGCAGCGCCCTACGGCTCGGGGAGCTGTTTTTT.

This chain's CDR3 is CASRPGQGETQYF. CDR3 sequence (DNA): TGTGCCAGCAGGCCGGGACAGGGGGAGACCCAGTACTTC. This chain joins TRBV7-3 and TRBJ2-5; 10 bases agree with TRBD1. Unmatched junction bases numbered 3, after V lost 6 bases and J lost 5 bases. The CDR3 totals 13 residues. Germline CDR1 is SGHTA and CDR2 is FQGTGA. The entire variable domain, with the rest obtained from reference TRBV7-3 and TRBJ2-5, is as follows: GAGVSQTPSNKVTEKGKYVELRCDPISGHTALYWYRQSLGQGPEFLIYFQGTGAADDSGLPNDRFFAVRPEGSVSTLKIQRTERGDSAVYLCASRPGQGETQYFGPGTRLLVL.